The 6 T cell receptor beta chains presented below share a single source sample, sequenced in a study of tumor-infiltrating lymphocytes in primary liver carcinoma. Starting material for RNA and DNA co-extraction consisted of about 17-31 mg of unsorted bulk tissue. cDNA specific to TCR beta was made from about 0.45 ug of total RNA, with a constant-region primer employed for priming. What produced the TCR beta libraries was three nested multiplex PCR rounds using slightly modified ARM-PCR. For 10 cycles apiece, the opening two PCR rounds ran with TRBV1-TRBV30 forward primers and a C-beta reverse primer. TCRdb re-called the multiplex PCR reads with MiXCR, one entry per CDR3 protein. The sample has about 30,000 distinct CDR3 sequences, around 70% seen once. Sequences were obtained from liver tumor tissue from sampling region 3. Sample subset: tumor region T3, left-lateral pole. The receptors derive from a woman aged 30 to 39 with primary liver carcinoma and hepatitis B virus infection.

This clonotype appeared once. V usage is TRBV11-2 and J usage is TRBJ2-1; D may be TRBD2 (5 bases). Germline assignment: CDR1 SGHAT and CDR2 FQNNGV. The CDR3 is made up of 16 amino acids. V was pared by 2 bases and J by 3 bases, with 14 bases between. As DNA, the CDR3 is TGTGCCAGCAGCTTAATCCCGGACTGGAGCTACAATGAGCAGTTCTTC. This encodes CASSLIPDWSYNEQFF.

With respect to this clonotype: No conserved phenylalanine or tryptophan ends this CDR3, so it is likely a read error. The V call is TRBV11-1, the J call TRBJ2-2, with D possibly matching TRBD2 (6 bases). The CDR3 is made up of 16 amino acids. CDR1 and CDR2 (germline): SGHAT, FQDESV (reference sequence). CDR3 bases: TGTGCCAACAGCTTAGTGGGGGGTATGAACACCGGGGAGCTGTTTGTT. It yields the protein CANSLVGGMNTGELFV.

The chain has TRBV5-4 and TRBJ2-3; D may be TRBD1 (5 bases). The CDR3 extends over 17 amino acids. Germline CDR1 reads SGHNT; CDR2 reads YYREEE (reference sequence). The V end was cut by 4 bases, the J end by 4 bases, with 22 bases between. DNA for the CDR3: TGTGCCAGCAGCGTAGACGGACACCGTCGACCCGCAGATACGCAGTATTTT. Translation gives CASSVDGHRRPADTQYF.

Comment on this clonotype: As the CDR3 is not closed by the conserved phenylalanine or tryptophan, this likely results from a read error. The chain joins TRBV7-9 to TRBJ2-7, with TRBD1 as a possible D gene (6 bases). CDR3 length: 16 residues. The ends were cut back, 5 bases at V and 4 bases at J, with 21 bases in the middle. Germline CDR1 is SEHNR and CDR2 is FQNEAQ (reference sequence). The CDR3 coding sequence is TGTGCCAGCAGCCCTAGACAGGCCACCCGATATTACGAGCAGTACCTC. Its protein is CASSPRQATRYYEQYL.

As regards this clonotype: A read error is likely, as this CDR3 ends without the conserved phenylalanine or tryptophan. The V call is TRBV11-3, the J call TRBJ2-5; maybe TRBD2 (5 bases). This CDR3 has 17 residues. Per the germline V gene, CDR1 is SGHNT and CDR2 is YENEEA. This chain's CDR3 is CASRRWSGWRLQETQYL. For the CDR3, the DNA is TGTGCAAGCAGGAGGTGGTCAGGTTGGCGCCTTCAAGAGACCCAGTACCTC.

On this clonotype itself: Mismatch with germline at one junction end may stem from a read error. The V gene is TRBV5-5, the J gene TRBJ2-5, with D perhaps matching TRBD2 (5 bases). Germline loops: CDR1 SGHKS, CDR2 YYEKEE (reference sequence). CDR3 size: 15 residues. CDR3 region: CAISFGLMNQETQYF. In DNA, the CDR3 is TGTGCCATCAGCTTTGGACTCATGAATCAAGAGACCCAGTACTTC. Complete variable domain (other parts from reference TRBV5-5 and TRBJ2-5): DAGVTQSPTHLIKTRGQQVTLRCSPISGHKSVSWYQQVLGQGPQFIFQYYEKEERGRGNFPDRFSARQFPNYSSELNVNALLLGDSALYLCAISFGLMNQETQYFGPGTRLLVL.